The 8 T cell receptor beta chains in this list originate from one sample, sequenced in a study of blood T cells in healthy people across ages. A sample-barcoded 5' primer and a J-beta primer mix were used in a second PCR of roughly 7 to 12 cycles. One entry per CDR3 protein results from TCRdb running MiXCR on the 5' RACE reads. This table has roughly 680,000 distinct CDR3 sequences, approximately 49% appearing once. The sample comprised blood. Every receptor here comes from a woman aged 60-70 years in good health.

The CDR3 DNA is TGCAGTGCTAGGACAGGGATAGAGACTGAAGCTTTCTTT. Residues: CSARTGIETEAFF. The rearrangement joins TRBV20-1 to TRBJ1-1, with 7 nucleotides matching TRBD1. Germline V lookup: CDR1 DFQATT, CDR2 SNEGSKA (reference sequence). CDR3 length: 13 amino acids. Losses at the gene ends were 3 bases for V and 5 bases for J; bases not matched to a gene: 6.

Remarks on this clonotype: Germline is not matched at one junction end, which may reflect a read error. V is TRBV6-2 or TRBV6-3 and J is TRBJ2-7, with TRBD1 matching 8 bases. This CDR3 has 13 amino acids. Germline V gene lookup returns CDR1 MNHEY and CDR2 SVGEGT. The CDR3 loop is CASRGQGAYGQYF. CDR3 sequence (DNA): TGTGCCAGCAGAGGCCAGGGGGCCTACGGGCAGTACTTC.

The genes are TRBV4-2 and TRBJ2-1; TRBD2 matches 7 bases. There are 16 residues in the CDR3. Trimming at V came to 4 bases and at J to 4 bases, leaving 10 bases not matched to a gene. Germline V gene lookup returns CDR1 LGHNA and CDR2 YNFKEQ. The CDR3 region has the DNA TGTGCCAGCAGCCGAGGAAGCGGGAACAAGTACAATGAGCAGTTCTTC. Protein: CASSRGSGNKYNEQFF.

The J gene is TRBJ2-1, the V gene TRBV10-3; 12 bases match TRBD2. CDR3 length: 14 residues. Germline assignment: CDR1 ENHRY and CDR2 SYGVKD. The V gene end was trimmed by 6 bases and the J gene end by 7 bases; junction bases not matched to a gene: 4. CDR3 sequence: CAIRRLAGENEQFF. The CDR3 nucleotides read TGTGCCATCAGACGACTAGCGGGAGAGAATGAGCAGTTCTTC.

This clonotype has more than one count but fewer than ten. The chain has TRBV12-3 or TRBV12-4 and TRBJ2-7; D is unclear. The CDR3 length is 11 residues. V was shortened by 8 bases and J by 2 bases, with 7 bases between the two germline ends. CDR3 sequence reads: CASQGPYEQYF. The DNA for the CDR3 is TGTGCCAGCCAAGGGCCCTACGAGCAGTACTTC.

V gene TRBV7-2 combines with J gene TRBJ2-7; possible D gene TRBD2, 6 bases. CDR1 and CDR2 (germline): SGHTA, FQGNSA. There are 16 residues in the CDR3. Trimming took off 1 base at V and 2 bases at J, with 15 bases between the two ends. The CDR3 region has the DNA TGTGCCAGCAGCTTAGACTACCATAGCGGAACCTACGAGCAGTACTTC. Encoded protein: CASSLDYHSGTYEQYF.

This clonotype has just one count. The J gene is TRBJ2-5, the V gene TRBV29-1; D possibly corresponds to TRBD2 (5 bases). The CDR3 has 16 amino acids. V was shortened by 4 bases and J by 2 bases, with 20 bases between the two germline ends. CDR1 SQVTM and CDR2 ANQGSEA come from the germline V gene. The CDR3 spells CSVGGPVGALQETQYF. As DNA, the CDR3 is TGCAGCGTTGGAGGCCCGGTGGGAGCCCTTCAAGAGACCCAGTACTTC. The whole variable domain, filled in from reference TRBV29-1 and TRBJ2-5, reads SAVISQKPSRDICQRGTSLTIQCQVDSQVTMMFWYRQQPGQSLTLIATANQGSEATYESGFVIDKFPISRPNLTFSTLTVSNMSPEDSSIYLCSVGGPVGALQETQYFGPGTRLLVL.

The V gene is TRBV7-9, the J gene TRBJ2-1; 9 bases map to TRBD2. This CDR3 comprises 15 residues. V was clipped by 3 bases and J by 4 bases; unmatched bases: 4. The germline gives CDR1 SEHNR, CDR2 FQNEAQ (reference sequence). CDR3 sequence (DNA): TGTGCCAGCAGCTTCGGACTAGCGATTTACAATGAGCAGTTCTTC. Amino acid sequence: CASSFGLAIYNEQFF.